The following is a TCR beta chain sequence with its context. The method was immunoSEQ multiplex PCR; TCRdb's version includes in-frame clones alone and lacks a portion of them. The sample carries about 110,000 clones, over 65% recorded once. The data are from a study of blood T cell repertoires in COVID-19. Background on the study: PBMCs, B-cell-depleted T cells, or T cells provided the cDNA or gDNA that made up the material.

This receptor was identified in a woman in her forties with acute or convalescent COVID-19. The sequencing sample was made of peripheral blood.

Here the CDR3 DNA reads TGCAGTGCGATTAGCGGGTGGGCCCAGTACTTC. Its protein is CSAISGWAQYF. The V gene is TRBV20-1, the J gene TRBJ2-5; TRBD2 aligns across 7 bases. CDR1 DFQATT and CDR2 SNEGSKA come from the germline V gene (reference sequence). The J segment lost 9 bases and the V segment lost 6 bases, leaving 7 bases of the junction unmatched. The CDR3 consists of 11 residues.